This T cell receptor (beta chain) derives from a study of regulatory T cells in long-lasting Graves disease. To make TCR beta libraries, researchers used iRepertoire HTBI primers and Arm-PCR of CDR3 regions. Each CDR3 protein is one row after TCRdb ran MiXCR on the multiplex PCR reads. The top ten hold around 25% of the sample, which has 450,000 to 650,000 distinct CDR3 sequences, about 16% seen once. Time point indicated: newly diagnosed GD, antithyroid drugs for less than 3 months. The authors made the TCR library using RNA they extracted from PBMCs. This clonotype has at least ten counts. After removal of 7 bases from V and 3 bases from J, the junction contained 7 bases not matched to a gene. The CDR3 extends over 14 amino acids. The data were also submitted as part of a second study, on T cells in Graves' hyperthyroidism and ophthalmopathy. According to that study: Primed by the HTBI set, a first-round RT-PCR was run on the TCR CDR3.

V is TRBV12-3 or TRBV12-4 and J is TRBJ1-1; 8 bases are shared with TRBD1. The source was peripheral blood mononuclear cells (PBMCs), collected at new diagnosis, from a patient treated with antithyroid drugs. The TCR was taken from a woman aged 40-60 years with Graves disease. Written as DNA, the CDR3 is TGTGCCAGCAAACCAGGGGGCCCGGACACTGAAGCTTTCTTT. Translating it yields CASKPGGPDTEAFF.